This T cell receptor beta chain was captured by sequencing in a study of cytomegalovirus exposure and HLA in healthy donors. The germline V gene has CDR1 SGDLS and CDR2 YYNGEE. The germline V and J ends were trimmed by 3 bases and 0 bases, with 7 bases remaining between them. The CDR3 extends over 14 amino acids. Primers included in the PCR were 60 Vbeta and 13 Jbeta primers. Assay: immunoSEQ multiplex PCR; the TCRdb copy retains only in-frame clones and omits some. The sample lists 65,000 to 85,000 clones, about 81% occurring once. Of note for this clone: Its antigen is as yet unknown.

Study-level findings and limits: Among TCR sequences, most were rare, though some public TCRs appeared in many donors.

The chain combines TRBV9 with TRBJ2-1; D gene ambiguous. The sequence derives from a woman aged 50 to 60 in good health and CMV-seronegative. Material for sequencing was PBMCs. The CDR3: CASSAGDSYNEQFF. The CDR3 DNA reads TGTGCCAGCAGCGCCGGTGACTCCTACAATGAGCAGTTCTTC. The variable domain in full, with the rest retrieved from reference TRBV9 and TRBJ2-1, is DSGVTQTPKHLITATGQRVTLRCSPRSGDLSVYWYQQSLDQGLQFLIQYYNGEERAKGNILERFSAQQFPDLHSELNLSSLELGDSALYFCASSAGDSYNEQFFGPGTRLTVL.